The text below deals with one T cell receptor (beta chain). Its target is not known. Profiled with immunoSEQ multiplex PCR; TCRdb holds only in-frame clones, not every one. The table records around 170,000 clones, 92% of them present only once. This CDR3 is 13 amino acids long. V was clipped by 4 bases and J by 6 bases; unmatched bases: 3. CDR1 SGHRS and CDR2 YFSETQ come from the germline V gene. The sample originates from a study of T cell responses to AZD1222 COVID-19 vaccine. The study's findings and limits: Increased Spike-specific TCR breadth and depth were observed after two AZD1222 doses.

The rearrangement joins TRBV5-1 to TRBJ2-3, with 9 bases matching TRBD1. The starting material was peripheral blood, obtained 28 days after the second AZD1222 dose. This TCR was recovered from an adult who received the AZD1222 COVID-19 vaccine. CDR3: CASSKDRGDTQYF. CDR3 sequence (DNA): TGCGCCAGCAGCAAGGACAGGGGTGATACGCAGTATTTT. Variable domain in full (rest from reference TRBV5-1 and TRBJ2-3): KAGVTQTPRYLIKTRGQQVTLSCSPISGHRSVSWYQQTPGQGLQFLFEYFSETQRNKGNFPGRFSGRQFSNSRSEMNVSTLELGDSALYLCASSKDRGDTQYFGPGTRLTVL.